The rows below give T cell receptor beta chains drawn from one sample of a study of cytomegalovirus exposure and HLA in healthy donors. The protocol was immunoSEQ multiplex PCR, while the TCRdb copy is restricted to in-frame clones and leaves out a portion. The data show about 140,000 clones, with roughly 65% seen just once and approximately 1.6% held by the top ten. Sequenced input: PBMCs. These receptors were obtained from a woman aged 25 to 39 in good health and CMV-seronegative. Both conserved end residues are part of each CDR3. The order of the fields is clone size, J gene, D gene, V gene, CDR3 DNA, CDR3 protein. A D gene is named only where the DNA matches it firmly. The size entry is marked missing in some rows and otherwise reads once, few, many or a size class.

clone size: -
J gene: TRBJ2-5
D gene: -
V gene: TRBV9
CDR3 DNA: TGTGCCAGCAGCGTAGGTCCCACCGGGAGACGGGAGACCCAGTACTTC
CDR3 protein: CASSVGPTGRRETQYF

clone size: -
J gene: TRBJ2-7
D gene: -
V gene: TRBV7-6
CDR3 DNA: TGTGCCAGCAGCTCGCCGGGGTACGAGCAGTACTTC
CDR3 protein: CASSSPGYEQYF

clone size: -
J gene: TRBJ2-3
D gene: TRBD1
V gene: TRBV19
CDR3 DNA: TGTGCCAGCGGGCGGGGACAGGGTGACTCTACGCAGTATTTT
CDR3 protein: CASGRGQGDSTQYF

clone size: -
J gene: TRBJ1-6
D gene: -
V gene: TRBV18
CDR3 DNA: TGTGCCAGCTCACGCCCCAGACAGGCTTTGGATTCACCCCTCCACTTT
CDR3 protein: CASSRPRQALDSPLHF

clone size: -
J gene: TRBJ2-5
D gene: -
V gene: TRBV5-4
CDR3 DNA: TGTGCCAGCAGCCAAACTAGCCTTGGCCCCCAAGAGACCCAGTACTTC
CDR3 protein: CASSQTSLGPQETQYF

clone size: -
J gene: TRBJ1-4
D gene: TRBD1
V gene: TRBV6-1
CDR3 DNA: TGTGCCAGCAGTGAATGGACAGGTTCTGGAGAAAAACTGTTTTTT
CDR3 protein: CASSEWTGSGEKLFF

clone size: -
J gene: TRBJ1-5
D gene: -
V gene: TRBV19
CDR3 DNA: TGTGCCAGTATCCTACGCGGGGGGTATAGCAATCAGCCCCAGCATTTT
CDR3 protein: CASILRGGYSNQPQHF

clone size: -
J gene: TRBJ2-1
D gene: TRBD2
V gene: TRBV2
CDR3 DNA: TGTGCCTTCTACGGGACTAGCGGGGATATCGTGCAGTTCTTC
CDR3 protein: CAFYGTSGDIVQFF

clone size: few
J gene: TRBJ1-2
D gene: TRBD1
V gene: TRBV9
CDR3 DNA: TGTGCCAGCAGCAGGACAGGGGTCTATGGCTACACCTTC
CDR3 protein: CASSRTGVYGYTF

clone size: -
J gene: TRBJ2-7
D gene: TRBD1
V gene: TRBV5-1
CDR3 DNA: TGCGCCAGCAGTTCCGGGACAGGGGACGCCTACGAGCAGTACTTC
CDR3 protein: CASSSGTGDAYEQYF

clone size: -
J gene: TRBJ1-5
D gene: -
V gene: TRBV18
CDR3 DNA: TGTGCCAGCTCAGTTGGAGACAGCAATCAGCCCCAGCATTTT
CDR3 protein: CASSVGDSNQPQHF

clone size: few
J gene: TRBJ2-3
D gene: -
V gene: TRBV4-1
CDR3 DNA: TGCGCCAGCAGCCAAGTAGGGGGGGACACAGATACGCAGTATTTT
CDR3 protein: CASSQVGGDTDTQYF

clone size: -
J gene: TRBJ1-3
D gene: -
V gene: TRBV11-1
CDR3 DNA: TGTGCCAGCAGCCCGGCAGGGGACATCGGAAACACCATATATTTT
CDR3 protein: CASSPAGDIGNTIYF

clone size: -
J gene: TRBJ1-2
D gene: -
V gene: TRBV5-1
CDR3 DNA: TGCGCCAGCAGCTTGGTCCCGAGTAACTATGGCTACACCTTC
CDR3 protein: CASSLVPSNYGYTF

clone size: once
J gene: TRBJ1-2
D gene: TRBD1
V gene: TRBV6-5
CDR3 DNA: TGTGCCAGCAGTGCCGGGACAGGGGGCTCTGGCTACACCTTC
CDR3 protein: CASSAGTGGSGYTF

clone size: -
J gene: TRBJ2-7
D gene: -
V gene: TRBV18
CDR3 DNA: TGTGCCAGCTCACCACCAGAAGCGAGCGAGCAGTACTTC
CDR3 protein: CASSPPEASEQYF

clone size: -
J gene: TRBJ1-3
D gene: -
V gene: TRBV19
CDR3 DNA: TGTGCCAGTAGTATCGGCCGCCGGGACAACTCTGGAAACACCATATATTTT
CDR3 protein: CASSIGRRDNSGNTIYF

clone size: -
J gene: TRBJ2-2
D gene: -
V gene: TRBV9
CDR3 DNA: TGTGCCAGCAGCGCCCCCCGGGGTTTAGGGGGTTTGGCCGGGGAGCTGTTTTTT
CDR3 protein: CASSAPRGLGGLAGELFF

clone size: few
J gene: TRBJ1-2
D gene: -
V gene: TRBV27
CDR3 DNA: TGTGCCAGCAGTTTCGGTCTATCGGGGAACTATGGCTACACCTTC
CDR3 protein: CASSFGLSGNYGYTF

clone size: -
J gene: TRBJ2-5
D gene: -
V gene: TRBV7-3
CDR3 DNA: TGTGCCAGCAGCTTAACCTACGGGGAGACCCAGTACTTC
CDR3 protein: CASSLTYGETQYF

clone size: -
J gene: TRBJ2-1
D gene: TRBD2
V gene: TRBV7-9
CDR3 DNA: TGTGCCAGCAGGGGACTAGTCAATGAGCAGTTCTTC
CDR3 protein: CASRGLVNEQFF

clone size: -
J gene: TRBJ1-6
D gene: TRBD1
V gene: TRBV27
CDR3 DNA: TGTGCCAGCACCCCGGACAGGGGAAATTCGCCCCTCCACTTT
CDR3 protein: CASTPDRGNSPLHF

clone size: few
J gene: TRBJ2-2
D gene: -
V gene: TRBV5-1
CDR3 DNA: TGCGCCAGCAGGTTAGGGGCCCCCGGGGAGCTGTTTTTT
CDR3 protein: CASRLGAPGELFF

clone size: -
J gene: TRBJ1-2
D gene: -
V gene: TRBV15
CDR3 DNA: TGTGCCACCAGCCCGACAGGTTACTATGGCTACACCTTC
CDR3 protein: CATSPTGYYGYTF

clone size: -
J gene: TRBJ2-6
D gene: -
V gene: TRBV7-3
CDR3 DNA: TGTGCCAGCAGCGCACAGGTCTCTGGGGCCAACGTCCTGACTTTC
CDR3 protein: CASSAQVSGANVLTF

clone size: -
J gene: TRBJ2-7
D gene: TRBD2
V gene: TRBV28
CDR3 DNA: TGTGCCAGCAGTTCTAGCGGGCTCGACCCCCTTAAAGAGCAGTACTTC
CDR3 protein: CASSSSGLDPLKEQYF

clone size: -
J gene: TRBJ2-7
D gene: TRBD2
V gene: TRBV25-1
CDR3 DNA: TGTGCCAGCAGATCTGCCACGGGGGGAACTAACTACGAGCAGTACTTC
CDR3 protein: CASRSATGGTNYEQYF